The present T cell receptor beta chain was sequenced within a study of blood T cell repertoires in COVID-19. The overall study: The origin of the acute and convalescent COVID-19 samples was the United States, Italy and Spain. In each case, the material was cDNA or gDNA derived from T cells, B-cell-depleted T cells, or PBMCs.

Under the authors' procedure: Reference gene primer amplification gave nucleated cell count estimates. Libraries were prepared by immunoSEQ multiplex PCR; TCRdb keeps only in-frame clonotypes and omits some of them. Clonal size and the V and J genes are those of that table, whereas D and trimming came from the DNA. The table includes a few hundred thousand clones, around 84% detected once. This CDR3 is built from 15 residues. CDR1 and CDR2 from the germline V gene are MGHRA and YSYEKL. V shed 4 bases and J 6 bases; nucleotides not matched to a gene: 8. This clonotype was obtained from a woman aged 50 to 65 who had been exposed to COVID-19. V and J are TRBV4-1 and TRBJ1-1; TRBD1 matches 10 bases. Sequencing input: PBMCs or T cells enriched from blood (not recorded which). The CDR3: CASSLSRDRGSEAFF. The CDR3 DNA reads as TGCGCCAGCAGCCTCTCCCGGGACAGGGGATCTGAAGCTTTCTTT.